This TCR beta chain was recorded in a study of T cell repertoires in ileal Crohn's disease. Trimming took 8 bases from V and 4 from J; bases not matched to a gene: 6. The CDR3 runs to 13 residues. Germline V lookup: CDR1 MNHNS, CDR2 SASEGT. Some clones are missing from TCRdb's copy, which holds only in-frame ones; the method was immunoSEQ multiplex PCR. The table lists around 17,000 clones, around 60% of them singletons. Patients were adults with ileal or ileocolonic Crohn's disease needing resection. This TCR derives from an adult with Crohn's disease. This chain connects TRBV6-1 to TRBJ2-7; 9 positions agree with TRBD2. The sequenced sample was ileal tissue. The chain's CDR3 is CASRSGSHYEQYF. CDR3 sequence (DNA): TGTGCCAGCCGTAGCGGGAGTCATTACGAGCAGTACTTC.